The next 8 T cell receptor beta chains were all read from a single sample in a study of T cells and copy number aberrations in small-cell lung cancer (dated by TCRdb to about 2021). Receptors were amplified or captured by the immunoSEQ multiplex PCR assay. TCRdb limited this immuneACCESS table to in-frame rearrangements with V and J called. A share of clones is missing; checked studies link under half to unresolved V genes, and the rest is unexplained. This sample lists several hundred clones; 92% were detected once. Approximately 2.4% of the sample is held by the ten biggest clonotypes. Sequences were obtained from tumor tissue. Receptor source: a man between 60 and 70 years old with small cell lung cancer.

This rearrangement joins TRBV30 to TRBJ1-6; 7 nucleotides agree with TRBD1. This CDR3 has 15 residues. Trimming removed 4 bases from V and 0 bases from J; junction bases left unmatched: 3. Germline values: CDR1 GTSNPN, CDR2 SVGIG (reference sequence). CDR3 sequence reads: CAWNEGASYNSPLHF. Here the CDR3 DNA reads TGTGCCTGGAACGAGGGGGCCTCCTATAATTCACCCCTCCACTTT.

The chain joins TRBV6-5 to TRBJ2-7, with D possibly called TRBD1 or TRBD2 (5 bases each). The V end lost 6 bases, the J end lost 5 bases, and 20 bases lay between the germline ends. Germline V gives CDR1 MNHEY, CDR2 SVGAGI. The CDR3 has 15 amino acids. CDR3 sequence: CASSLVGASRNEQYF. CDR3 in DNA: TGTGCCAGCAGCCTGGTCGGGGCGAGTAGAAACGAGCAGTACTTC.

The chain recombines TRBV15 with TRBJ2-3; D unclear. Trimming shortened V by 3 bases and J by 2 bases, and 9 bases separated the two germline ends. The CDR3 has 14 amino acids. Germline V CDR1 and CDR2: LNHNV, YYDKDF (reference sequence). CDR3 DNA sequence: TGTGCCACCAGCAGGACGGATTACACAGATACGCAGTATTTT. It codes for CATSRTDYTDTQYF.

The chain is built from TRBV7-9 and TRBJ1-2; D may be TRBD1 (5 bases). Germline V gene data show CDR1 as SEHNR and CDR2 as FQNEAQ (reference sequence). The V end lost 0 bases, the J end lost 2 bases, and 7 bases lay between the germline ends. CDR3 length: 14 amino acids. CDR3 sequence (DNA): TGTGCCAGCAGCTTAGCTTCAGGGAACTATGGCTACACCTTC. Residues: CASSLASGNYGYTF.

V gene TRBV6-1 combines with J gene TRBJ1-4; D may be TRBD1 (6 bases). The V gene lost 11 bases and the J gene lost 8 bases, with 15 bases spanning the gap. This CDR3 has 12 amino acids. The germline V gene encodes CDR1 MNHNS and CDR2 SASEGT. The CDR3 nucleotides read TGTGCCGGAGCCACCGGGACAGAAAAACTGTTTTTT. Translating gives CAGATGTEKLFF.

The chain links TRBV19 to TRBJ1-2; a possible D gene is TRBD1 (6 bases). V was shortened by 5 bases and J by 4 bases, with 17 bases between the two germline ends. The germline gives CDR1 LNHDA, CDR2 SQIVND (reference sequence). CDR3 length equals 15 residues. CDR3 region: CASSASTGKLYGYTF. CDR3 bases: TGTGCCAGTAGTGCCTCTACAGGGAAGCTCTATGGCTACACCTTC.

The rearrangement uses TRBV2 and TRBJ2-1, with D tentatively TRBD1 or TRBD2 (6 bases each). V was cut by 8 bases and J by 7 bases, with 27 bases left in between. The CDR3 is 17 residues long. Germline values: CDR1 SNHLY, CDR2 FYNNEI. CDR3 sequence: CASRDRLGGHPKNEQFF. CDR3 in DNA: TGTGCCAGCCGCGATCGACTCGGGGGACACCCGAAGAATGAGCAGTTCTTC.

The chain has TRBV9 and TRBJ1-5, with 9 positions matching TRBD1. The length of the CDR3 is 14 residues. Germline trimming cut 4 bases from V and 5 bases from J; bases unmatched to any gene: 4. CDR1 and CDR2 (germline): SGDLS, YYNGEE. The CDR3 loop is CASSPGQGYQPQHF. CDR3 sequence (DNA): TGTGCCAGCAGCCCGGGACAGGGTTATCAGCCCCAGCATTTT.